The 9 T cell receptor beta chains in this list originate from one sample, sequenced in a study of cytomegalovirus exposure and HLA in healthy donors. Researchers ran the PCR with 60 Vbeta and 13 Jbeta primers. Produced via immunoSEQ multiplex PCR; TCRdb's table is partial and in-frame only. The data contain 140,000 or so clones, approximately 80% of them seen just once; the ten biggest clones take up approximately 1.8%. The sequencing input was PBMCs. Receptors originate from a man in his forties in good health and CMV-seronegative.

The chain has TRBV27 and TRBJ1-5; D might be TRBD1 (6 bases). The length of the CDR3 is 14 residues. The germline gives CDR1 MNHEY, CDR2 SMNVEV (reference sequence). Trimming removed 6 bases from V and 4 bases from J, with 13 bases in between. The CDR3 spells CASRIRGGNQPQHF. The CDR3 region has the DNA TGTGCCAGCAGGATACGAGGGGGAAATCAGCCCCAGCATTTT.

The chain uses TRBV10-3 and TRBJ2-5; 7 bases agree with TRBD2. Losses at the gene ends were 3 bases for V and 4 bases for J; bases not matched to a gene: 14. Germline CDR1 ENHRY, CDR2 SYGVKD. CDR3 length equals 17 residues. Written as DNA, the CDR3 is TGTGCCATCAGTGACATCATCGTCGGACTAGGGAGAGAGACCCAGTACTTC. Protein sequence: CAISDIIVGLGRETQYF.

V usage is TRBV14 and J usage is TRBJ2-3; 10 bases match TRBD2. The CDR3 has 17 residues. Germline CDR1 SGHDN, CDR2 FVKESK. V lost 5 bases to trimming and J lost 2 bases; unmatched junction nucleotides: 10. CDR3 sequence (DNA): TGTGCCAGCAGCAAAGGGTATAGCGGGAGGTTCACAGATACGCAGTATTTT. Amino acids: CASSKGYSGRFTDTQYF.

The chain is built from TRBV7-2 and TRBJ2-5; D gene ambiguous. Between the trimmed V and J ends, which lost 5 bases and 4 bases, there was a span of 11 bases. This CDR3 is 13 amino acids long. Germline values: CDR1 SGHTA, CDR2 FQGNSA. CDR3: CASSGQVRETQYF. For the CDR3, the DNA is TGTGCCAGCAGCGGTCAGGTCCGAGAGACCCAGTACTTC.

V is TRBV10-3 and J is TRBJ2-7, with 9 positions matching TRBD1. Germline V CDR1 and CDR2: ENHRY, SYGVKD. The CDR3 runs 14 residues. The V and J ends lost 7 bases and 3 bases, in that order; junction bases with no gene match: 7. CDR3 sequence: CAINRGQGIYEQYF. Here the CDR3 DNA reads TGTGCCATCAATAGGGGACAGGGAATCTACGAGCAGTACTTC.

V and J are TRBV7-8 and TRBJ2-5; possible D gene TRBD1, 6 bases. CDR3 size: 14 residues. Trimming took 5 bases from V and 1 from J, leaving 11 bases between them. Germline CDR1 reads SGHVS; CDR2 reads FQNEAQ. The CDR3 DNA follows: TGTGCCAGCAGCACGACAGGAGGCCAAGAGACCCAGTACTTC. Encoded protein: CASSTTGGQETQYF.

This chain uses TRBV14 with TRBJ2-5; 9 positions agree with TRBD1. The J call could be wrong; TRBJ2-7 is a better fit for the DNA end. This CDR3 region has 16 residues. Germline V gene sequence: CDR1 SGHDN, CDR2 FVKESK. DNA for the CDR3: TGTGCCAGCAGCCAGGTACCGGGACAGGGTTCCTACGAGCAGTACTTC. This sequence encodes CASSQVPGQGSYEQYF.

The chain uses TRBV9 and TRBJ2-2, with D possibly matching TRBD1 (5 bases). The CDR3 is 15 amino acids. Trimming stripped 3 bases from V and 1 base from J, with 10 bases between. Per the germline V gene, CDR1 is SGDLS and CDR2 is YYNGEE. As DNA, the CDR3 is TGTGCCAGCAGCGGGTCAGGGTTGAACACCGGGGAGCTGTTTTTT. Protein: CASSGSGLNTGELFF.

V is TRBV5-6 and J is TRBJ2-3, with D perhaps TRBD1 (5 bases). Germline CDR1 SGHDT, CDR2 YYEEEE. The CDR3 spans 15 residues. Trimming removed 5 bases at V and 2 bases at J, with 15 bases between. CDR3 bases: TGTGCCAGCAGTTCAATTCCAGGGTCCACAGATACGCAGTATTTT. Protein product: CASSSIPGSTDTQYF. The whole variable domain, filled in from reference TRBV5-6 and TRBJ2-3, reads DAGVTQSPTHLIKTRGQQVTLRCSPKSGHDTVSWYQQALGQGPQFIFQYYEEEERQRGNFPDRFSGHQFPNYSSELNVNALLLGDSALYLCASSSIPGSTDTQYFGPGTRLTVL.